This T cell receptor beta chain originates from a study of blood T cell repertoires in COVID-19 (dated by TCRdb to about 2020). The study in broad terms: Samples covering the acute and convalescent phases of COVID-19 were provided by collaborators in the United States, Italy and Spain. The prospective study material was composed of cDNA or gDNA derived from T cells, B-cell-depleted T cells, or PBMCs. The samples were drawn from the first 160 participants of the ongoing ImmuneRACE study and from 950 to 1,500 subjects provided by 6 global collaborators. Subjects who had been exposed to COVID-19, were actively infected with it, or had recovered from it provided the deeply sampled blood TCRbeta repertoires that made up the dataset. Where available, HLA class I and class II types were obtained from metadata supplied by the sample provider rather than from assay-based typing. The sample metadata nearly always contained a de-identified subject ID, COVID-19 status, age in years and sex. A freely available public database, intended as a resource for researchers studying the immune response to SARS-CoV-2, is where the repertoires were released.

What the research found in general, with its limitations: Clinical and demographic metadata were provided uncurated, with the amount varying by source and participant.

Compared with germline, V lacks 1 base and J lacks 8 bases; bases without a gene match: 14. As encoded in the germline V gene, CDR1 is SGHAT while CDR2 is FQNNGV. CDR3 length: 18 amino acids, cysteine to phenylalanine. Of the read, only the CDR3 DNA is kept; its 54 bases are in frame from base 1. In the prospective study, participants were roughly 18 to 100 years old, resided in about two dozen geographic areas of the United States, and were enrolled through a virtual design. In the prospective study, participants were assigned to cohorts based on the clinical history participants reported in a screening survey and a study questionnaire. For ImmuneRACE Cohort 3, a participant was defined as recovered based on two consecutive negative NP/OP PCR tests, clearance by a healthcare professional, or resolution of symptoms. In the prospective study, whole blood, serum and a nasopharyngeal or oropharyngeal swab were collected from each participant by mobile phlebotomists. Prospective study participants could optionally give additional blood draws and questionnaires over an approximately two-month period. Before DNA extraction, prospective study blood samples were shipped either frozen or at room temperature.

TCRbeta CDR3 regions were amplified from genomic DNA by means of the immunoSEQ Assay, a bias-controlled multiplex PCR. As for the original processing: Nucleated cell counts per sample were estimated from amplification of reference gene primers within the assay. To quantify the absolute abundance of each unique TCRbeta CDR3 rearrangement, sequence reads were collapsed and filtered. For each sample, productive Simpson clonality was calculated as the square root of Simpson's diversity index over productive rearrangements. TCRdb's version of the immuneACCESS table is confined to in-frame rearrangements and falls short of the full clone set. An unresolved V gene accounts for under half of the shortfall where checked; the remainder is of unknown origin. The D gene and trimming were derived from the DNA, and the V and J assignments and clone size from that table. In all, the sample holds roughly 380,000 clones, and roughly nine tenths of those were seen once. Clones ranked in the top ten supply approximately 3% of the sample.

Turning to this clone: Its antigen is unknown. Base quality data are lacking; no much larger clone is found one base away.

This clonotype was obtained from a woman aged 25 to 45 who had recovered from COVID-19. In this chain, TRBV11-2 is recombined with TRBJ2-1; TRBD2 fits 10 bases in the junction. Sequences were obtained from PBMCs or T cells enriched from blood (not recorded which). Read as DNA, the sequence is TGTGCCAGCAGCTTAGTGCCCAGTCCCGGACTAGCGGACCATGAGCAGTTCTTC. Translated, this gives CASSLVPSPGLADHEQFF.